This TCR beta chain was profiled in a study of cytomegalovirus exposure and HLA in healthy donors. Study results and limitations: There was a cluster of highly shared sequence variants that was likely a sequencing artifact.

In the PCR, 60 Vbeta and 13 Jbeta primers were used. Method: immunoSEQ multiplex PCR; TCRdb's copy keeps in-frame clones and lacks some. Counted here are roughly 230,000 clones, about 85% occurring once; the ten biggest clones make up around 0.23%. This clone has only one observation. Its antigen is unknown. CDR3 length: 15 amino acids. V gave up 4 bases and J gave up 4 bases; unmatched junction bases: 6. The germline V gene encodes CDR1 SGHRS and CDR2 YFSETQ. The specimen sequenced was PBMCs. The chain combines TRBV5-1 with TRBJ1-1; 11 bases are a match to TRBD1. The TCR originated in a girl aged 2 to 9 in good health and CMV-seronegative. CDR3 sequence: CASSRTGGGGTEAFF. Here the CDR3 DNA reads TGCGCCAGCAGCCGGACAGGGGGCGGGGGCACTGAAGCTTTCTTT. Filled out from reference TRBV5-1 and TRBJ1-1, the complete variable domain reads KAGVTQTPRYLIKTRGQQVTLSCSPISGHRSVSWYQQTPGQGLQFLFEYFSETQRNKGNFPGRFSGRQFSNSRSEMNVSTLELGDSALYLCASSRTGGGGTEAFFGQGTRLTVV.